Listed below are T cell receptor beta chains from one sample, sequenced in a study of T cells in Graves' hyperthyroidism and ophthalmopathy. TCRdb reprocessed the multiplex PCR reads with MiXCR, giving one entry per CDR3 protein. Among 750,000 to 950,000 distinct CDR3 sequences listed, about two fifths were seen once. Sequencing input: blood. The origin of the receptors is a man aged 18 to 30 with Graves' hyperthyroidism. Each CDR3 is given with its conserved first and last residue. The order of the fields is V gene, clone size, D gene, J gene, CDR3 DNA, CDR3 protein. A D gene is named only where the DNA matches it firmly. The size of a clone is reported for some rows only, either as once, few or many, or as a class for expanded clones.

TRBV7-6	many	NA	TRBJ1-6	TGTGCCAGCAGCTTGCGCACAGGGTCTCTGGTATCACCCCTCCACTTT	CASSLRTGSLVSPLHF
TRBV5-1	once	TRBD1	TRBJ2-5	TGCGCCAGCAGCTTTATGGGACAGCAAGAGACCCAGTACTTC	CASSFMGQQETQYF
TRBV7-2	NA	TRBD1	TRBJ1-2	TGTGCCAGCGGCCAGACAGGGGGCGGATACACCTTC	CASGQTGGGYTF
TRBV9	NA	TRBD2	TRBJ2-7	TGTGCCAGCAGCGTAGGCGGGAGGGCCATGGACGAGCAGTACTTC	CASSVGGRAMDEQYF
TRBV5-4	NA	NA	TRBJ1-5	TGTGCCAGCAGCCAAGAGGGTAGCCAGCCCCAGCATTTT	CASSQEGSQPQHF
TRBV15	NA	NA	TRBJ1-4	TGTGCCACCAGCAGAGAAGGGAATGAAAAACTGTTTTTT	CATSREGNEKLFF
TRBV27	NA	TRBD1	TRBJ1-5	TGTGCCAGCAGTTTAGACAGGGGGAGAGCCCAGCATTTT	CASSLDRGRAQHF
TRBV5-5	many	NA	TRBJ1-5	TGTGCCAGCAGCTTGTGGAAAGCTAATCAGCCCCAGCATTTT	CASSLWKANQPQHF
TRBV7-2	NA	TRBD1	TRBJ2-7	TGTGCCAGCCGTCCCATCCGGGACAGGGCTTCCTACGAGCAGTACTTC	CASRPIRDRASYEQYF
TRBV12-3/TRBV12-4	once	NA	TRBJ2-7	TGTGCCAGCAGAACTACGGGACGGATAAGCTACGAGCAGTACTTC	CASRTTGRISYEQYF
TRBV7-9	NA	TRBD1	TRBJ1-1	TGTGCCAGCAGCTCACCAACGCGGACAGGTGGCACTGAAGCTTTCTTT	CASSSPTRTGGTEAFF
TRBV10-3	NA	NA	TRBJ2-7	TGTGCCAGCAGTGAAGCCCTGGTAATCCCTAGAAACGAGCAGTACTTC	CASSEALVIPRNEQYF
TRBV2	few	NA	TRBJ2-7	TGTGCCAGCCGAAGGAACGGGGTGACCTACGAGCAGTACTTC	CASRRNGVTYEQYF
TRBV9	NA	TRBD1	TRBJ1-6	TGTGCCAGCAGCGTGACCGGGACAGGAGGAAATTCACCCCTCCACTTT	CASSVTGTGGNSPLHF